The 30 T cell receptor beta chains reported below all come from one sample, sequenced in a study of regulatory T cells. Study-wide results and caveats: Regulatory T cells from CD3G-deficient patients were less diverse than autologous conventional CD4+ cells and control regulatory cells.

Primers: 52 TRBV forward and 13 TRBJ reverse. TCRdb keeps only in-frame clones here, not all; method: immunoSEQ multiplex PCR. Among about 6,100 clones listed, roughly nine tenths were seen once. These TCRs are of unknown antigen specificity. Sample: CD4+ Tregs sorted from blood. Every receptor here comes from a person between 18 and 35 years old with CD3G deficiency.

As for this clone: One end of the junction varies from germline; a read error may be responsible. The gene calls are TRBV28 and TRBJ2-7; possibly TRBD2 for D (6 bases). This CDR3 has 13 amino acids. CDR1 MDHEN and CDR2 SYDVKM come from the germline V gene. The DNA of the CDR3 is TGTGCCAGCAGCTTATCCCGGGACTCACGCCGGTACTTC. Amino acid sequence: CASSLSRDSRRYF.

This clone appeared a single time. J is TRBJ1-1 and V is TRBV10-3, with a tentative D call TRBD1 (6 bases). Trimming pared 6 bases from V and 5 bases from J, leaving 13 bases between. The length of the CDR3 is 13 residues. Germline assignment: CDR1 ENHRY and CDR2 SYGVKD. The CDR3 DNA is TGTGCCATCAGGAAGGAGGGGGGAACTGAAGCTTTCTTT. Translated, it gives CAIRKEGGTEAFF.

This clone was recorded once. V and J are TRBV28 and TRBJ2-1; D is possibly TRBD1 or TRBD2 (5 bases each). Trimming took 4 bases from V and 0 from J, leaving 10 bases between them. Germline values: CDR1 MDHEN, CDR2 SYDVKM. The CDR3 extends over 15 amino acids. The CDR3 nucleotides are TGTGCCAGCAGTTGGGGCGGGCCCTCCTACAATGAGCAGTTCTTC. Its translation: CASSWGGPSYNEQFF.

This clone showed up just a few times. The rearrangement links TRBV28 to TRBJ1-5; D not certain. The CDR3 loop spans 15 amino acids. V lost 5 bases and J 3 bases, leaving 14 bases between the germline ends. Per the germline V gene, CDR1 is MDHEN and CDR2 is SYDVKM. This chain's CDR3 is CASSLSGWDNQPQHF. The CDR3 region has the DNA TGTGCCAGCAGTCTAAGCGGGTGGGACAATCAGCCCCAGCATTTT.

This clone has only one observation. The genes are TRBV6-1 and TRBJ1-4; D uncertain. The CDR3 totals 11 residues. Per germline, CDR1 MNHNS and CDR2 SASEGT. V was cut by 2 bases and J by 14 bases, with 9 bases left in between. CDR3 region: CASSERVQLFF. The DNA of the CDR3 is TGTGCCAGCAGTGAAAGGGTGCAGCTGTTTTTT.

The chain is built from TRBV18 and TRBJ2-7, with a weak D call TRBD1 (6 bases). The CDR3 is 14 amino acids. Germline CDR1 KGHSH, CDR2 LQKENI. Trimming pared 5 bases from V and 2 bases from J, leaving 13 bases between. The CDR3 DNA is TGTGCCAGCTCAGAGCAGGGGCCACCCTACGAGCAGTACTTC. As protein: CASSEQGPPYEQYF. The variable domain in full, with the rest retrieved from reference TRBV18 and TRBJ2-7, is NAGVMQNPRHLVRRRGQEARLRCSPMKGHSHVYWYRQLPEEGLKFMVYLQKENIIDESGMPKERFSAEFPKEGPSILRIQQVVRGDSAAYFCASSEQGPPYEQYFGPGTRLTVT.

The chain links TRBV6-6 to TRBJ2-2; no definite D call. Germline values: CDR1 MNHNY, CDR2 SVGAGI (reference sequence). CDR3 length: 13 amino acids. V was clipped by 2 bases and J by 6 bases, with 7 bases between them. DNA of the CDR3: TGTGCCAGCAGTTACCCAAAACCCGGGGAGCTGTTTTTT. Translated, it gives CASSYPKPGELFF.

The rearrangement links TRBV27 to TRBJ2-6; D call uncertain. V gave up 5 bases and J gave up 5 bases, with 16 bases separating them. Germline V CDR1 and CDR2: MNHEY, SMNVEV (reference sequence). This CDR3 region has 16 residues. CDR3: CASSGQQQSRANVLTF. The CDR3 DNA follows: TGTGCCAGCAGTGGGCAACAACAAAGTCGGGCCAACGTCCTGACTTTC.

This rearrangement joins TRBV28 to TRBJ2-7, with 9 bases lining up with TRBD2. Germline CDR1 MDHEN, CDR2 SYDVKM. J gave up 7 bases and V 6 bases, and 7 bases lay outside the gene matches. This CDR3 comprises 13 residues. CDR3 in DNA: TGTGCCAGCAGCCTTAGCGGGAGACGGGAGCAGTACTTC. This codes for CASSLSGRREQYF.

The chain links TRBV10-3 to TRBJ2-3; the match to TRBD2 covers 10 bases. This CDR3 is built from 13 residues. Germline lookup yields CDR1 ENHRY and CDR2 SYGVKD. V dropped 10 bases and J dropped 1; count of bases not matched to a gene: 2. The CDR3 sequence is CATGTSGTDTQYF. CDR3 bases: TGTGCCACCGGGACTAGCGGCACAGATACGCAGTATTTT.

This chain joins TRBV28 and TRBJ2-7; 9 positions match TRBD2. V was pared by 6 bases and J by 1 base, with 10 bases of the junction left unmatched. This CDR3 contains 16 residues. The germline gives CDR1 MDHEN, CDR2 SYDVKM. The CDR3 region has the DNA TGTGCCAGCAGCAGGATCGGGACTAGCTCTTCCTACGAGCAGTACTTC. Its translation: CASSRIGTSSSYEQYF.

This clone was counted once. The genes are TRBV9 and TRBJ2-7; D is unresolved. The germline gives CDR1 SGDLS, CDR2 YYNGEE. Trimming took 4 bases from V and 3 from J, leaving 14 bases between them. The length of the CDR3 is 14 residues. This chain's CDR3 is CASSMNPDGYEQYF. CDR3 nucleotide sequence: TGTGCCAGCAGCATGAACCCGGACGGCTACGAGCAGTACTTC.

V usage is TRBV6-1 and J usage is TRBJ1-1, with no clear D. Trimming removed 6 bases at V and 0 bases at J, with 8 bases between. There are 13 residues in the CDR3. The germline V gene encodes CDR1 MNHNS and CDR2 SASEGT. The CDR3 DNA reads TGTGCCAGCAGGCTCCTATTGAACACTGAAGCTTTCTTT. It codes for CASRLLLNTEAFF.

This chain joins TRBV11-2 and TRBJ2-6; D is ambiguous. The CDR3 consists of 15 residues. The V end was cut by 2 bases, the J end by 0 bases, with 5 bases between. The germline gives CDR1 SGHAT, CDR2 FQNNGV. The DNA of the CDR3 is TGTGCCAGCAGCTTAACCATCTCTGGGGCCAACGTCCTGACTTTC. Encoded protein: CASSLTISGANVLTF.

The J gene is TRBJ2-2, the V gene TRBV12-5, with 7 bases matching TRBD1. CDR1 is LGHNT, CDR2 FRNRAP, per germline. J lost 7 bases, V lost 6 bases, and 5 bases had no gene match. The CDR3 contains 13 residues. This chain's CDR3 is CASGPRTGGELFF. The CDR3 DNA reads TGTGCTAGTGGACCTAGGACAGGCGGGGAGCTGTTTTTT.

A single count supports this clone. J is TRBJ1-2 and V is TRBV7-2; 7 nucleotides agree with TRBD1. The trim removed 5 bases at V and 2 bases at J, leaving 14 bases unmatched. Germline lookup yields CDR1 SGHTA and CDR2 FQGNSA. The CDR3 runs 17 residues. The CDR3 bases are TGTGCCAGCAGCGACCTTCCCCGACAGGGAGGCAACTATGGCTACACCTTC. Its translation is CASSDLPRQGGNYGYTF.

This chain's CDR3 is CASRGSLGEQYF. The DNA of the CDR3 is TGTGCCAGCAGGGGGTCACTTGGCGAGCAGTACTTC. This chain joins TRBV27 and TRBJ2-7; D is unresolved. V was pared by 6 bases and J by 6 bases, with 12 bases between. The CDR3 runs 12 residues. The germline CDR1 and CDR2 sequences are MNHEY and SMNVEV (reference sequence).

V usage is TRBV7-8 and J usage is TRBJ2-7, with 12 bases that match TRBD2. Germline CDR1 reads SGHVS; CDR2 reads FQNEAQ. The CDR3 extends over 15 amino acids. The junction had 4 bases not matched to a gene; V was cut back by 3 bases and J by 4 bases. The CDR3 region is CASSFLAGGPYEQYF. The CDR3 coding sequence is TGTGCCAGCAGCTTCCTAGCGGGGGGGCCTTACGAGCAGTACTTC.

This clone appeared a few times. The chain recombines TRBV28 with TRBJ1-2; unclear D gene. In germline, CDR1 is MDHEN, CDR2 SYDVKM. This CDR3 is 14 amino acids long. Trimming removed 3 bases from V and 5 bases from J, with 13 bases in between. The CDR3 sequence: CASSFSADRYGYTF. The CDR3 nucleotides read TGTGCCAGCAGTTTCTCGGCAGATAGATATGGCTACACCTTC.

This rearrangement joins TRBV7-2 to TRBJ2-3; TRBD2 matches 11 bases. Germline V gives CDR1 SGHTA, CDR2 FQGNSA. J lost 7 bases, V lost 5 bases, and 14 bases had no gene match. The CDR3 is 17 residues long. Here the CDR3 DNA reads TGTGCCAGCAGCAGAAGTCTAGCGGGGGGAGATACAAATACGCAGTATTTT. Protein product: CASSRSLAGGDTNTQYF. The variable domain in full, with the rest retrieved from reference TRBV7-2 and TRBJ2-3, is GAGVSQSPSNKVTEKGKDVELRCDPISGHTALYWYRQSLGQGLEFLIYFQGNSAPDKSGLPSDRFSAERTGGSVSTLTIQRTQQEDSAVYLCASSRSLAGGDTNTQYFGPGTRLTVL.

The gene calls are TRBV5-1 and TRBJ2-7; 14 bases fit TRBD2. After removal of 4 bases from V and 3 bases from J, the junction contained 3 bases not matched to a gene. The CDR3 sequence is 15 residues long. Germline CDR1 is SGHRS and CDR2 is YFSETQ. In DNA form, the CDR3 reads TGCGCCAGCAGCCCTGGACTAGCGGGAGGCTACGAGCAGTACTTC. It specifies CASSPGLAGGYEQYF.

V usage is TRBV7-9 and J usage is TRBJ2-3; D might be TRBD2 (5 bases). This CDR3 is 14 amino acids long. V was cut by 1 base and J by 5 bases, with 10 bases left in between. Germline CDR1 and CDR2: SEHNR and FQNEAQ (reference sequence). CDR3 sequence (DNA): TGTGCCAGCAGCTTAGGCCTCCGGGAAGATACGCAGTATTTT. This encodes CASSLGLREDTQYF.

The chain recombines TRBV28 with TRBJ2-7; 10 nucleotides line up with TRBD1. The V and J ends lost 6 bases and 5 bases, in that order; junction bases with no gene match: 13. The CDR3 has 16 residues. CDR1 MDHEN and CDR2 SYDVKM come from the germline V gene. The DNA for the CDR3 is TGTGCCAGCAGCCGTCTAACCGGGACAGGGGCCCACGAGCAGTACTTC. It is translated as CASSRLTGTGAHEQYF.

This chain joins TRBV6-1 and TRBJ1-1; no definite D call. Germline V gene lookup returns CDR1 MNHNS and CDR2 SASEGT. The length of the CDR3 is 15 residues. V lost 6 bases, J lost 7 bases, and 21 bases lay in between. The CDR3 region is CASSAQGYGGSEAFF. Here the CDR3 DNA reads TGTGCCAGCAGCGCCCAAGGCTACGGTGGGAGTGAAGCTTTCTTT.

The chain uses TRBV28 and TRBJ2-7; a weak D match, TRBD2 (5 bases). This CDR3 comprises 11 residues. Trimming shortened V by 5 bases and J by 7 bases, and 9 bases separated the two germline ends. CDR1 and CDR2 from the germline V gene are MDHEN and SYDVKM. Here the CDR3 DNA reads TGTGCCAGCAGTGCAACTAGGGAGCAGTACTTC. Translated, it gives CASSATREQYF.

The chain uses TRBV16 and TRBJ1-2, with D hard to call. The CDR3 spans 14 residues. Trimming left V 1 base short and J 8 bases short, with 14 bases between. Germline CDR1 reads KGHSY; CDR2 reads FQNENV. In DNA, the CDR3 is TGTGCCAGCAGCCAATGGAACGGGAGAGGGGGCTACACCTTC. Translation gives CASSQWNGRGGYTF.

This chain uses TRBV18 with TRBJ2-3; unclear D gene. Germline V lookup: CDR1 KGHSH, CDR2 LQKENI. The V end was cut by 5 bases, the J end by 6 bases, with 9 bases between. The CDR3 runs to 12 residues. The CDR3 nucleotides read TGTGCCAGCTCATCGACCCGGGATACGCAGTATTTT. As protein: CASSSTRDTQYF.

V is TRBV28 and J is TRBJ1-2, with 7 bases fitting TRBD1. This CDR3 has 14 residues. The V and J ends lost 5 bases and 8 bases, in that order; junction bases with no gene match: 11. Germline V gives CDR1 MDHEN, CDR2 SYDVKM. DNA for the CDR3: TGTGCCAGCAGTCGGGACCCCATCAGGGGGGGCTACACCTTC. Translated: CASSRDPIRGGYTF.

This chain connects TRBV19 to TRBJ2-1; D call uncertain. This CDR3 has 13 residues. CDR1 LNHDA and CDR2 SQIVND come from the germline V gene (reference sequence). With 3 bases removed from V and 9 bases from J, the gap between germline ends came to 12 bases. The CDR3 sequence is CASSIQSYGEQFF. The CDR3, as DNA: TGTGCCAGTAGTATCCAGTCCTATGGTGAGCAGTTCTTC.

The V and J genes are TRBV19 and TRBJ1-1; 7 bases agree with TRBD1. The CDR3 has 14 residues. The germline CDR1 and CDR2 sequences are LNHDA and SQIVND (reference sequence). V was pared by 5 bases and J by 5 bases, with 8 bases of the junction left unmatched. The CDR3 reads CASSQGQRRTEAFF. CDR3 DNA: TGTGCCAGTAGTCAGGGACAGCGGAGGACTGAAGCTTTCTTT.